Included here is one T cell receptor (beta chain) sequence, with context. This clonotype was seen repeatedly, ten times or more. Its antigen remains undetermined. One base away there is no much larger clone; base qualities are not given. This specimen belongs to a study of T cells in Graves' hyperthyroidism and ophthalmopathy (dated by TCRdb to the late 2010s). About the study as a whole: Peripheral blood was collected at initial diagnosis, before any treatment. A discovery cohort of around 98 patients, roughly 40 with Graves' ophthalmopathy and 55 to 60 with stable Graves' hyperthyroidism, was used to find distinguishing TCR V-J signatures. Prospective prediction of ophthalmopathy was tested in an independent validation cohort of under 20 hyperthyroidism patients and approximately 17 patients who later progressed to ophthalmopathy. The 100 discovery patients were randomly split 7:3 into training and test sets. In addition, the study compared T-cell repertoires in thyroid tissue and in blood from roughly 6 Graves' hyperthyroidism patients. Following sampling, methimazole starting at 30 mg daily was given to hyperthyroidism patients, and high-dose intravenous methylprednisolone was given to ophthalmopathy patients. TCR Vbeta CDR3 sequencing of 135 peripheral blood samples (under 45 ophthalmopathy, under 80 hyperthyroidism and roughly 17 progressor patients) is reported in the paper. What the authors observed across the whole study: Most expanded thyroid clonotypes (frequency above 0.001) were also detected in blood, a finding suggesting that blood repertoires may reflect thyroid immune responses. A 13 V-J signature model separated ophthalmopathy from stable hyperthyroidism, with just over 85% sensitivity and roughly 82% specificity in cross-validation and 80%/75% in testing. In validation, progression to ophthalmopathy was predicted by the model with almost 71% sensitivity and 72% to 85% specificity, a median of about 6.4 months before onset. Sample size was not statistically predetermined, and blinding of investigators to group allocation was not performed.

A distance of 9 bases separates the germline ends of V and J, which lose 1 base and 1 base respectively. According to the germline V gene, CDR1 reads MDHEN and CDR2 reads SYDVKM. Spanning cysteine to phenylalanine, the CDR3 consists of 15 amino acids. Only the CDR3 DNA stays, 45 bases, in frame from base 1. The TCR beta CDR3 regions were amplified from the RNA transcripts. The first round of RT-PCR for the TCR CDR3 was performed with the HTBI primer set and the Qiagen OneStep RT-PCR kit. Libraries were constructed in a second round of multiplex PCR, after which size selection and purification were performed. The libraries were sequenced on an Illumina HiSeq2000 using paired-end 100 bp reads. The authors' analysis ran thus. SOAPnuke was used to process the raw data, removing reads that contained adapters or uncalled bases, had a mean Phred below 15, or lacked an exact match to the constant primer or identifier. COPE v1.2.5 was used to merge the high-quality paired reads, and each unique nucleotide sequence was defined as a clonotype. Clonotypes were aligned to IMGT TRBV, TRBD and TRBJ reference segments using MiTCR v1.1. The analysis included only V-J combinations with a frequency above 0.0001, which together covered around 99% of the repertoires. A TCS score was defined as the ratio between F50 (clonal expansion) and ExV (chaos), using BLOSUM62-based TCRdist between CDR3 peptides within each V-J. Welch's t-statistics and random forest reduced roughly 500 V-J features to about 13, which were used in a naive Bayes classifier (R e1071). TCRdb reran the public reads through fastp at Q25 and MiXCR, keeping productive beta chains. Identical CDR3 proteins give one entry, which carries the most common genes and DNA. TCRdb's processing, not the study's, gives the V and J calls here. The sample has 160,000 or so distinct CDR3 sequences on record, roughly 9.4% of them singletons. The ten most abundant clones make up approximately 20% of the sample.

Hyperthyroidism patients were newly diagnosed, had a disease duration of under 2 months, and were aged 18 to 65 years. The study excluded patients with uncontrolled infections, other autoimmune diseases, pregnancy or lactation. Clinical symptoms, serum thyroxine and TRAb, thyroid ultrasound, and orbital computed tomography formed the basis for the diagnoses. For progressor patients, blood was drawn at the first diagnosis of hyperthyroidism, before any ophthalmopathy symptoms had appeared. PBMCs were isolated from 10 ml of fresh peripheral blood by Ficoll-Paque density gradient centrifugation. Patients classed as progressors first received a Graves' hyperthyroidism diagnosis and then went on to develop ophthalmopathy during follow-up. Total RNA was extracted using Trizol reagent, and RNA quality was assessed on an Agilent 2100 Bioanalyzer.

This chain joins TRBV28 to TRBJ2-3; the D gene assignment is ambiguous. The sequenced material came from blood. The source of this sequence is a woman younger than 30 with Graves' hyperthyroidism that later progressed to Graves' ophthalmopathy. The CDR3 is CASSLLFRGTDTQYF. The DNA sequence reads TGTGCCAGCAGTTTATTGTTCCGGGGCACAGATACGCAGTATTTT.